These T cell receptor beta chains were read from a single sample in a study of shared clonotypes between healthy human individuals. TCRdb keeps only in-frame clones here, not all; method: immunoSEQ multiplex PCR. The sample lists 850,000 to 1,100,000 clones, about 72% occurring once. Sequencing input: memory CD4+ T cells from PBMCs. The receptors derive from a man in his late teens or twenties in good health. Some clones in this sample may be carry-over from other donors' samples. CDR3s include the opening cysteine and the closing phenylalanine or tryptophan. Fields, in order: V gene, clone size, J gene, D gene, CDR3 protein, CDR3 DNA. The D gene is left open where the match is weak. For some rows the clone size is stated as once, few or many, or as a class when expanded; others skip it.

V: TRBV2; size: .; J: TRBJ1-5; D: TRBD1; CDR3: CASRSEGARNQPQHF; DNA: TGTGCCAGCAGATCAGAGGGGGCAAGAAATCAGCCCCAGCATTTT
V: TRBV19; size: .; J: TRBJ2-1; D: .; CDR3: CASRRYNEQFF; DNA: TGTGCCAGTAGAAGATACAATGAGCAGTTCTTC
V: TRBV5-8; size: few; J: TRBJ1-5; D: TRBD1; CDR3: CASSLGTGEGGSNQPQHF; DNA: TGTGCCAGCAGCCTGGGGACAGGGGAGGGAGGTAGCAATCAGCCCCAGCATTTT
V: TRBV18; size: .; J: TRBJ2-2; D: TRBD1; CDR3: CASSLAGTGGTGELFF; DNA: TGTGCCAGCTCACTTGCCGGGACAGGGGGCACCGGGGAGCTGTTTTTT
V: TRBV28; size: .; J: TRBJ1-4; D: .; CDR3: CASSPSQGWGEKLFF; DNA: TGTGCCAGCAGTCCATCACAGGGATGGGGGGAAAAACTGTTTTTT
V: TRBV7-3; size: .; J: TRBJ1-1; D: .; CDR3: CASSLDRSGNTEAFF; DNA: TGTGCCAGCAGCTTAGACAGGTCCGGGAACACTGAAGCTTTCTTT
V: TRBV28; size: .; J: TRBJ2-5; D: TRBD2; CDR3: CASARGGARETQYF; DNA: TGTGCCAGCGCCCGGGGGGGGGCAAGAGAGACCCAGTACTTC
V: TRBV6-6; size: .; J: TRBJ2-1; D: TRBD2; CDR3: CASSWGLGRQQFF; DNA: TGTGCCAGCAGTTGGGGACTAGGCCGTCAGCAGTTCTTC
V: TRBV6-5; size: .; J: TRBJ2-7; D: TRBD2; CDR3: CASSYSTASGRGEQYF; DNA: TGTGCCAGCAGTTACTCGACTGCTAGCGGGAGGGGGGAGCAGTACTTC
V: TRBV6-1; size: .; J: TRBJ1-3; D: .; CDR3: CASSERGASGNTIYF; DNA: TGTGCCAGCAGTGAAAGGGGTGCCTCTGGAAACACCATATATTTT
V: TRBV28; size: .; J: TRBJ1-1; D: TRBD1; CDR3: CASFDRAEAFF; DNA: TGTGCCAGCTTCGACAGGGCTGAAGCTTTCTTT
V: TRBV18; size: once; J: TRBJ1-5; D: .; CDR3: CASSPGQPGGNQPQHF; DNA: TGTGCCAGCTCACCAGGGCAGCCGGGCGGCAATCAGCCCCAGCATTTT
V: TRBV2; size: .; J: TRBJ2-7; D: .; CDR3: CASSVDREGEQYF; DNA: TGTGCCAGCAGTGTTGACAGGGAGGGCGAGCAGTACTTC
V: TRBV4-2; size: .; J: TRBJ2-1; D: .; CDR3: CASSSPPRLSSGEQFF; DNA: TGTGCCAGCAGCTCGCCTCCGAGACTGTCATCCGGTGAGCAGTTCTTC
V: TRBV19; size: .; J: TRBJ2-6; D: .; CDR3: CASSIAPGANVLTF; DNA: TGTGCCAGTAGTATAGCCCCTGGGGCCAACGTCCTGACTTTC
V: TRBV30; size: once; J: TRBJ1-2; D: .; CDR3: CASDGILYGYTF; DNA: TGTGCCTCCGACGGAATACTATATGGCTACACCTTC
V: TRBV20-1; size: .; J: TRBJ2-1; D: .; CDR3: CSAPGPNEQFF; DNA: TGCAGTGCTCCTGGTCCGAATGAGCAGTTCTTC
V: TRBV7-2; size: .; J: TRBJ2-7; D: TRBD1; CDR3: CASSFRDRGREQYF; DNA: TGTGCCAGCAGCTTCCGGGACAGGGGGCGCGAGCAGTACTTC
V: TRBV30; size: .; J: TRBJ2-5; D: .; CDR3: CAWSRRDLETQYF; DNA: TGTGCCTGGAGTCGACGAGACCTGGAGACCCAGTACTTC
V: TRBV9; size: few; J: TRBJ2-3; D: TRBD2; CDR3: CASSVGGGLAGGADTQYF; DNA: TGTGCCAGCAGCGTAGGAGGGGGACTAGCGGGAGGGGCGGATACGCAGTATTTT
V: TRBV5-6; size: few; J: TRBJ2-7; D: .; CDR3: CASSFKGLRSYEQYF; DNA: TGTGCCAGCAGCTTTAAAGGGTTACGATCCTACGAGCAGTACTTC
V: TRBV7-2; size: .; J: TRBJ1-1; D: .; CDR3: CASSSRDGIMNTEAFF; DNA: TGTGCCAGCAGCTCCCGGGACGGCATCATGAACACTGAAGCTTTCTTT
V: TRBV29-1; size: .; J: TRBJ2-7; D: .; CDR3: CSVRASFYEQYF; DNA: TGCAGCGTCAGGGCCAGTTTCTACGAGCAGTACTTC
V: TRBV27; size: few; J: TRBJ2-5; D: TRBD2; CDR3: CASSPRGMGSGQETQYF; DNA: TGTGCCAGCAGTCCCCGGGGGATGGGTAGCGGGCAAGAGACCCAGTACTTC
V: TRBV5-1; size: .; J: TRBJ2-2; D: .; CDR3: CASSLIVLSGELFF; DNA: TGCGCCAGCAGCTTAATCGTTTTATCCGGGGAGCTGTTTTTT
V: TRBV7-3; size: .; J: TRBJ2-2; D: TRBD2; CDR3: CASSLMRTGGPTGELFF; DNA: TGTGCCAGCAGCTTAATGCGTACGGGAGGGCCCACCGGGGAGCTGTTTTTT
V: TRBV7-8; size: .; J: TRBJ1-1; D: .; CDR3: CASSQQLSAIEAFF; DNA: TGTGCCAGCAGTCAGCAACTATCCGCCATTGAAGCTTTCTTT
V: TRBV19; size: .; J: TRBJ1-2; D: .; CDR3: CASSIRDGYTF; DNA: TGTGCCAGTAGTATAAGGGATGGCTACACCTTC
V: TRBV28; size: .; J: TRBJ2-7; D: .; CDR3: CASSLATVPYEQYF; DNA: TGTGCCAGCAGTTTAGCTACGGTACCCTACGAGCAGTACTTC
V: TRBV6-5; size: .; J: TRBJ2-7; D: .; CDR3: CASARLGDAYEQYF; DNA: TGTGCCAGCGCCCGCCTCGGGGATGCCTACGAGCAGTACTTC
V: TRBV28; size: .; J: TRBJ1-1; D: .; CDR3: CASTTAGLNTEAFF; DNA: TGTGCCAGCACCACCGCGGGCCTGAACACTGAAGCTTTCTTT
V: TRBV4-1; size: .; J: TRBJ2-3; D: TRBD2; CDR3: CASSQLNLIAGAEDTQYF; DNA: TGCGCCAGCAGCCAATTAAACTTGATAGCGGGAGCAGAAGATACGCAGTATTTT
V: TRBV5-4; size: .; J: TRBJ2-5; D: TRBD2; CDR3: CASSLRLAGVETQYF; DNA: TGTGCCAGCAGCTTGAGACTAGCGGGAGTAGAGACCCAGTACTTC
V: TRBV6-6; size: .; J: TRBJ1-4; D: .; CDR3: CASRKGLYNEKLFF; DNA: TGTGCCAGCAGAAAAGGACTGTACAATGAAAAACTGTTTTTT
V: TRBV5-1; size: .; J: TRBJ2-1; D: TRBD1; CDR3: CASSLGRQGANIEQFF; DNA: TGCGCCAGCAGCTTGGGACGTCAGGGGGCAAACATAGAGCAGTTCTTC
V: TRBV5-1; size: .; J: TRBJ2-3; D: TRBD2; CDR3: CASSSTSGGDTQYF; DNA: TGCGCCAGCAGCTCGACTAGCGGAGGAGATACGCAGTATTTT
V: TRBV28; size: .; J: TRBJ2-2; D: .; CDR3: CASSTKTGELFF; DNA: TGTGCCAGCAGTACCAAGACCGGGGAGCTGTTTTTT
V: TRBV11-2; size: .; J: TRBJ2-3; D: TRBD2; CDR3: CASSPPREGLADTQYF; DNA: TGTGCCAGCAGCCCCCCGAGGGAGGGCCTGGCAGATACGCAGTATTTT
V: TRBV5-8; size: .; J: TRBJ1-4; D: TRBD1; CDR3: CASSTGQGITNEKLFF; DNA: TGTGCCAGCAGTACGGGACAGGGAATAACTAATGAAAAACTGTTTTTT
V: TRBV28; size: .; J: TRBJ2-7; D: .; CDR3: CASSPRYHEQYF; DNA: TGTGCCAGCAGTCCGCGATATCACGAGCAGTACTTC
V: TRBV29-1; size: once; J: TRBJ1-2; D: .; CDR3: CSVGGGGYTF; DNA: TGCAGCGTTGGGGGGGGCGGCTACACCTTC
V: TRBV30; size: few; J: TRBJ1-1; D: .; CDR3: CAWSEQGNTEAFF; DNA: TGTGCCTGGAGTGAACAGGGGAACACTGAAGCTTTCTTT
V: TRBV6-1; size: .; J: TRBJ2-1; D: .; CDR3: CASSEGYFHEQFF; DNA: TGTGCCAGCAGTGAAGGTTATTTCCATGAGCAGTTCTTC
V: TRBV11-2; size: .; J: TRBJ2-7; D: TRBD2; CDR3: CASSLVRTSGRKAGYEQYF; DNA: TGTGCCAGCAGCTTAGTTCGGACTAGCGGGAGGAAGGCGGGCTACGAGCAGTACTTC
V: TRBV11-2; size: .; J: TRBJ2-3; D: TRBD2; CDR3: CASRPSGRASDTQYF; DNA: TGTGCCAGCAGGCCAAGCGGGAGGGCCTCAGATACGCAGTATTTT